Detailed here is one T cell receptor (beta chain). The junction departs from the called germline gene at one end, perhaps through a read error. Other DNA sequences in the sample encode the same CDR3. This specimen comes from a study of cytomegalovirus exposure and HLA in healthy donors. The PCR employed 60 Vbeta primers together with 13 Jbeta primers. Authors' analysis steps: A follow-up analysis tallied 73 million or so unique TCR beta chains, roughly 11 million shared. Repertoires were generated with immunoSEQ multiplex PCR, while TCRdb's copy carries only in-frame clones and drops some. Clone size and V and J calls were adopted from that table, with D and trimming inferred from the DNA. There are about 92,000 clones in the sample; roughly 74% occur only once, and approximately 16% lies in the top ten. Though probably carrying unrecorded immune exposures, donors were nominally healthy at sampling.

Germline values: CDR1 MGHRA, CDR2 YSYEKL. This CDR3 spans 15 amino acids. Source material: PBMCs. The gene calls are TRBV4-1 and TRBJ2-1, with 10 bases identical to TRBD2. The receptor comes from a young woman in good health and CMV-seropositive. The DNA of the CDR3 is TGTGCCAGCAGCCAAGAAGCGGGGGGGCCCAATGAGCAGTTCTTC. It translates to CASSQEAGGPNEQFF.